These 20 T cell receptor beta chains share one sample of origin, sequenced in a study of Graves' ophthalmopathy and Graves' hyperthyroidism. From RNA, the CDR3 regions of TCR beta chains were amplified and sequenced. First-round RT-PCR with HTBI primers preceded a second-round multiplex PCR. TCRdb ran MiXCR on the multiplex PCR reads and lists one entry per CDR3 protein. The sample contains 900,000 to 1,200,000 distinct CDR3 sequences, 36% of which appear only once. The specimen was peripheral blood or thyroid tissue (not recorded which). These receptors all stem from an adult man with Graves' hyperthyroidism.

In the case of this clonotype: Mismatch with germline at one junction end may stem from a read error. The chain is built from TRBV7-2 and TRBJ2-7, with TRBD2 identical over 8 bases. The germline V gene has CDR1 SGHTA and CDR2 FQGNSA. The CDR3 has 14 residues. The CDR3 here is CASSQERETGEQYF. The DNA of the CDR3 is TGCGCCAGCAGCCAGGAGCGGGAGACGGGAGAGCAGTACTTC.

A few counts support this clonotype. The genes are TRBV7-2 and TRBJ1-2; 9 positions agree with TRBD1. The V and J ends lost 5 bases and 6 bases, in that order; junction bases with no gene match: 10. This CDR3 has 15 amino acids. Germline V lookup: CDR1 SGHTA, CDR2 FQGNSA. DNA for the CDR3: TGTGCCAGCAGCCAGTACGACAGGGGGAAAGATGGCTACACCTTC. This encodes CASSQYDRGKDGYTF.

The gene calls are TRBV20-1 and TRBJ2-7; D is possibly TRBD1 (7 bases). Germline V gene data show CDR1 as DFQATT and CDR2 as SNEGSKA (reference sequence). This CDR3 is 16 amino acids long. Trimming took off 2 bases at V and 6 bases at J, with 23 bases between the two ends. The CDR3 loop reads CSARKTGNTGEVEQYF. The CDR3, as DNA: TGCAGTGCTAGAAAGACAGGGAACACCGGGGAGGTCGAGCAGTACTTC.

Regarding this clonotype: A read error is possible here, since a much larger clone lies one base away. The gene calls are TRBV7-2 and TRBJ2-6, with unresolved D. Germline lookup yields CDR1 SGHTA and CDR2 FQGNSA. The CDR3 sequence is 12 residues long. Trimming left V 2 bases short and J 5 bases short, with 1 base between. CDR3 sequence reads: CASSLRANVLTF. The CDR3 nucleotides read TGTGCCAGCAGCTTAAGGGCCAACGTCCTGACTTTC.

Comment on this clonotype: A clone one base away is much larger, so this may be a read error. The rearrangement uses TRBV19 and TRBJ1-5; D unclear. CDR3 length: 15 residues. Germline V gene sequence: CDR1 LNHDA, CDR2 SQIVND (reference sequence). CDR3 DNA: TGTGCCAGTAGTAACCCCCGCAGAAGCAATCGGCCCCAGCATTTT. Residues: CASSNPRRSNRPQHF.

This clonotype turned up a few times. This sequence joins TRBV5-1 and TRBJ1-1; weak D call: TRBD1 (5 bases). The germline CDR1 and CDR2 sequences are SGHRS and YFSETQ. The CDR3 runs to 15 residues. V was cut by 4 bases and J by 5 bases, with 18 bases left in between. CDR3 in amino acids: CASSLARGAKTEAFF. CDR3 nucleotides: TGCGCCAGCAGCCTGGCGCGCGGGGCAAAGACTGAAGCTTTCTTT.

The V and J genes are TRBV6-6 and TRBJ1-3; 9 bases match TRBD1. Per the germline V gene, CDR1 is MNHNY and CDR2 is SVGAGI (reference sequence). J gave up 2 bases and V 4 bases, and 6 bases lay outside the gene matches. This CDR3 has 16 residues. The DNA of the CDR3 is TGTGCCAGCAGTTTGACCCGGGACAGGGCTGGAAACACCATATATTTT. Protein: CASSLTRDRAGNTIYF.

This clonotype appeared many times. V gene TRBV6-2 or TRBV6-3 combines with J gene TRBJ1-2; no firm D call. The CDR3 contains 16 residues. Trimming stripped 5 bases from V and 2 bases from J, with 18 bases between. CDR1 and CDR2 from the germline V gene are MNHEY and SVGEGT. CDR3 in amino acids: CASSLPAARLNYGYTF. For the CDR3, the DNA is TGTGCCAGCAGTCTTCCGGCCGCCCGGTTAAACTATGGCTACACCTTC.

The rearrangement joins TRBV2 to TRBJ1-5, with 7 bases matching TRBD1. The V segment lost 6 bases and the J segment 6 bases; nucleotides outside the gene matches: 11. The CDR3 is 15 amino acids. Germline CDR1 SNHLY, CDR2 FYNNEI. CDR3 region: CASSSLGGGSQPQHF. DNA of the CDR3: TGTGCCAGCAGCTCCCTGGGAGGGGGCAGTCAGCCCCAGCATTTT.

The chain carries TRBV5-6 and TRBJ2-2; maybe TRBD2 (6 bases). The CDR3 loop spans 13 amino acids. CDR1 is SGHDT, CDR2 YYEEEE, per germline. V dropped 1 base and J dropped 8 bases, with 9 bases sitting between them. CDR3 nucleotide sequence: TGTGCCAGCAGCTTGTATAGCGGTGGGGAGCTGTTTTTT. Amino acids: CASSLYSGGELFF. The full variable domain, in which reference TRBV5-6 and TRBJ2-2 provide the parts outside the CDR3, is DAGVTQSPTHLIKTRGQQVTLRCSPKSGHDTVSWYQQALGQGPQFIFQYYEEEERQRGNFPDRFSGHQFPNYSSELNVNALLLGDSALYLCASSLYSGGELFFGEGSRLTVL.

As for this clonotype: Since a much larger clone is just one base distant, this may be a read error. The chain combines TRBV5-1 with TRBJ1-1, with D unclear. The CDR3 has 13 amino acids. Germline CDR1 reads SGHRS; CDR2 reads YFSETQ. V was trimmed by 5 bases and J by 0 bases, leaving 8 bases between them. The CDR3 region has the DNA TGCGCCAGCAGGGATTACTTGAACACTGAAGCTTTCTTT. This encodes CASRDYLNTEAFF.

This clonotype was counted ten times or more. The chain is built from TRBV5-1 and TRBJ1-6; no reliable D call. This CDR3 is 13 amino acids long. Germline lookup yields CDR1 SGHRS and CDR2 YFSETQ. V was shortened by 5 bases and J by 10 bases, with 13 bases between the two germline ends. CDR3 sequence reads: CASRISSGSPLHF. The DNA for the CDR3 is TGCGCCAGCAGGATCAGTTCAGGATCACCCCTCCACTTT.

The V gene is TRBV10-2, the J gene TRBJ1-5, with 8 bases lining up with TRBD1. V lost 3 bases, J lost 7 bases, and 8 bases stayed unmatched. Germline assignment: CDR1 WSHSY and CDR2 SAAADI. This CDR3 is built from 15 residues. CDR3 sequence (DNA): TGCGCCAGCAGTGACTCCGGACAGGGTAGGCAGCCCCAGCATTTT. This translates into CASSDSGQGRQPQHF.

The genes are TRBV11-2 and TRBJ2-2; weak D call: TRBD1 (7 bases). Trimming left V 5 bases short and J 5 bases short, with 15 bases between. Germline-derived CDR1 and CDR2 are SGHAT and FQNNGV. CDR3 size: 15 residues. This chain's CDR3 is CASSARDRKTGELFF. CDR3 DNA: TGTGCCAGCAGCGCGCGGGACAGAAAAACCGGGGAGCTGTTTTTT.

This sequence joins TRBV4-3 and TRBJ1-5; D gene ambiguous. The ends were cut back, 4 bases at V and 6 bases at J, with 13 bases in the middle. Germline lookup yields CDR1 LGHNA and CDR2 YSLEER. This CDR3 comprises 14 residues. CDR3: CASSPEKRGQPQHF. CDR3 in DNA: TGCGCCAGCAGCCCGGAAAAACGGGGTCAGCCCCAGCATTTT.

V is TRBV27 and J is TRBJ2-5, with 8 positions matching TRBD1. The CDR3 spans 13 residues. Germline V gene data show CDR1 as MNHEY and CDR2 as SMNVEV (reference sequence). The V segment lost 9 bases and the J segment 5 bases; nucleotides outside the gene matches: 8. CDR3 bases: TGTGCCAGTAAGGCAGGGGGCGGTGAGACCCAGTACTTC. Amino acids: CASKAGGGETQYF.

J is TRBJ2-2 and V is TRBV7-9; perhaps TRBD1 as D (6 bases). This CDR3 has 15 amino acids. The V end was cut by 1 base, the J end by 3 bases, with 9 bases between. Germline lookup yields CDR1 SEHNR and CDR2 FQNEAQ (reference sequence). Here the CDR3 reads CASSLGWGHTGELFF. CDR3 sequence (DNA): TGTGCCAGCAGCTTAGGGTGGGGGCACACCGGGGAGCTGTTTTTT.

This chain connects TRBV24-1 to TRBJ1-1, with 9 bases fitting TRBD1. The CDR3 totals 16 residues. Unmatched junction bases numbered 5, after V lost 1 base and J lost 3 bases. The germline CDR1 and CDR2 sequences are KGHDR and SFDVKD. CDR3: CATSDLPGQGHTEAFF. CDR3 DNA: TGTGCCACCAGTGATTTACCCGGACAGGGGCACACTGAAGCTTTCTTT.

The CDR3 protein is CASSPKVLAGGTRKETQYF. CDR3 nucleotides: TGTGCCAGCAGCCCAAAGGTTCTAGCGGGGGGCACTCGGAAAGAGACCCAGTACTTC. J is TRBJ2-5 and V is TRBV7-2; 11 nucleotides align to TRBD2. From germline, CDR1 is SGHTA and CDR2 FQGNSA. V shed 5 bases and J 3 bases; nucleotides not matched to a gene: 17. The CDR3 spans 19 residues.

There are many counts of this clonotype. V gene TRBV12-3 or TRBV12-4 combines with J gene TRBJ1-6; 7 bases match TRBD1. The CDR3 consists of 15 residues. V gave up 8 bases and J gave up 7 bases; unmatched junction bases: 11. CDR3 protein: CASGDRDSQNSPLHF. The CDR3 nucleotides are TGTGCCAGCGGAGACCGGGACAGCCAAAATTCACCCCTCCACTTT.